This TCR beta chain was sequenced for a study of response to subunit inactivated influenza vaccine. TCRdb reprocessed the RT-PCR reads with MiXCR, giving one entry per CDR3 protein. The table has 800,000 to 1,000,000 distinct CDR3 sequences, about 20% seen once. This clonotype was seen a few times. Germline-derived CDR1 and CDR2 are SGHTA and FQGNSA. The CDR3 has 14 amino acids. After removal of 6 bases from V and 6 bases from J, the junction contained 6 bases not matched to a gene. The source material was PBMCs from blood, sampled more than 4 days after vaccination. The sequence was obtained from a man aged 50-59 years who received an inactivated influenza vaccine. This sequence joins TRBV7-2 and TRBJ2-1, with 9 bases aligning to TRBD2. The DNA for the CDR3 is TGTGCCAGCAGACAGGGCGGGGGGGGCAATGAGCAGTTCTTC. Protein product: CASRQGGGGNEQFF.